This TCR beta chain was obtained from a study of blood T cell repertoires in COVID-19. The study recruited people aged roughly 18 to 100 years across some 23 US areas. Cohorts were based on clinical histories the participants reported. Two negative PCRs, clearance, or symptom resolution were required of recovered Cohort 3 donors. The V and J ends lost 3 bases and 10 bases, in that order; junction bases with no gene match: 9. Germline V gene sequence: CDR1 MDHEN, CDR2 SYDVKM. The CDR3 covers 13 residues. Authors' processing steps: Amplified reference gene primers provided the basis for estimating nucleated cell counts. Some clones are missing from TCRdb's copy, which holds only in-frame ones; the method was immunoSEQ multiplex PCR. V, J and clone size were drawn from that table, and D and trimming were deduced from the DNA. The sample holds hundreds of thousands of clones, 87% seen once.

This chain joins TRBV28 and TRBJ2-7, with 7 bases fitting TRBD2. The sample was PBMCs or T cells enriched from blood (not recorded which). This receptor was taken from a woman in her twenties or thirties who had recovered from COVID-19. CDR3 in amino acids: CASSFRPSGEQYF. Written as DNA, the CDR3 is TGTGCCAGCAGTTTCCGACCAAGCGGGGAACAGTACTTC.